A selection of T cell receptor beta chains follows, all from one sample in a study of CD8 T cells in ankylosing spondylitis. Each CDR3 protein is one row after TCRdb ran MiXCR on the 5' RACE reads. The sample has 800,000 to 900,000 distinct CDR3 sequences; about 10% are singletons. The sample taken for sequencing was blood, either unsorted or a sorted T cell fraction (not recorded which). The origin of the receptors is a male donor with ankylosing spondylitis. CDR3s include the opening cysteine and the closing phenylalanine or tryptophan. A D gene is named only where the DNA matches it firmly. A clone size is listed for some rows: how often the clone was seen (once, few, many), or a class if it is expanded.

v_gene	d_gene	j_gene	abundance	CDR3nt	CDR3aa
TRBV7-2	TRBD1	TRBJ2-5	few	TGTGCCAGCAGCTTCACAGGGGGAAATGGGGAGACCCAGTACTTC	CASSFTGGNGETQYF
TRBV7-3	NA	TRBJ2-3	few	TGTGCCAGCAGCCCAACCGGGAATACAGATACGCAGTATTTT	CASSPTGNTDTQYF
TRBV24-1	TRBD1	TRBJ2-3	NA	TGTGCCACCAGTGATCCAGGACAGGGCACATATACGCAGTATTTT	CATSDPGQGTYTQYF
TRBV29-1	NA	TRBJ1-2	NA	TGCAGCGCTACCATCAACAGGGATGGCTACACCTTC	CSATINRDGYTF
TRBV20-1	NA	TRBJ2-7	few	TGCAGTGCTAGAGATCGGGGCAGGGAGGACGAGCAGTACTTC	CSARDRGREDEQYF
TRBV6-4	TRBD2	TRBJ2-1	NA	TGTGCCAGCACCGACCGGGGGGGCAATGAGCAGTTCTTC	CASTDRGGNEQFF
TRBV4-3	TRBD2	TRBJ2-3	NA	TGCGCCAGCAGCCAAGAAATTAGCGGGGGGCTTGGGTATTTT	CASSQEISGGLGYF
TRBV4-3	NA	TRBJ2-7	few	TGCGCCAGCAGCCAAGTAGTGAACCGGGGCGTGCAGTACTTC	CASSQVVNRGVQYF
TRBV20-1	TRBD2	TRBJ2-4	NA	TGCAGTGCTAGTCTTCTAGCGGGGCAGAACTTTCAGTACTTC	CSASLLAGQNFQYF
TRBV3-1	TRBD1	TRBJ2-7	few	TGTGCCAGCAGCCTACCGGGACAGGGTATACCCGAGCAGTACTTC	CASSLPGQGIPEQYF
TRBV5-1	TRBD1	TRBJ1-2	few	TGCGCCAGCAGCTTTGCAGGACAGGGTACGAACTATGGCTACACCTTC	CASSFAGQGTNYGYTF
TRBV5-6	NA	TRBJ1-4	many	TGTGCCAGCAGCTTGGGGGGCGCGGCTAATGAAAAACTGTTTTTT	CASSLGGAANEKLFF
TRBV5-1	NA	TRBJ2-4	many	TGCGCCAGCAGCCAAGGACAGTTAGCCAAAAACATTCAGTACTTC	CASSQGQLAKNIQYF
TRBV5-5	TRBD2	TRBJ2-1	many	TGTGCCAGCAGCTTGGGGGCTAGCGGGCCGTACAATGAGCAGTTCTTC	CASSLGASGPYNEQFF
TRBV7-9	TRBD1	TRBJ1-2	few	TGTGCCAGCAGCTTAAGGACAGGGGAGTACTATGGCTACACCTTC	CASSLRTGEYYGYTF
TRBV4-3	TRBD2	TRBJ2-1	many	TGCGCCAGCAGCCAAGATCCGACTAGCGGGCGACACAATGAGCAGTTCTTC	CASSQDPTSGRHNEQFF
TRBV28	TRBD2	TRBJ2-1	NA	TGTGCCAGCAGCTCCGGGGGGGCGCGTTCCTACAATGAGCAGTTCTTC	CASSSGGARSYNEQFF
TRBV6-5	NA	TRBJ2-1	few	TGTGCCAGCACCCGAGACTGGCTGAGCTCCTACAATGAGCAGTTCTTC	CASTRDWLSSYNEQFF
TRBV5-1	TRBD1	TRBJ2-5	many	TGCGCCAGCAGCCCCCGGGACAGGGTGAGAGAGACCCAGTACTTC	CASSPRDRVRETQYF
TRBV7-3	NA	TRBJ2-2	few	TGTGCCAGCAGCTTAAAAGCCCCGATGAACACCGGGGAGCTGTTTTTT	CASSLKAPMNTGELFF
TRBV5-1	TRBD1	TRBJ1-6	NA	TGCGCCAGCAGCGCCGACAGGGGGATATCCCTCCACTTT	CASSADRGISLHF
TRBV18	NA	TRBJ2-1	few	TGTGCCAGCTCACCGGAGGGGCTGTACAATGAGCAGTTCTTC	CASSPEGLYNEQFF
TRBV29-1	NA	TRBJ1-1	many	TGCAGCGCCTCTCGAGGGGCAGAGAACACTGAAGCTTTCTTT	CSASRGAENTEAFF
TRBV7-2	NA	TRBJ2-1	NA	TGTGCCAGCAGCGAAAACCTTAGGATTGGGAATGAGCAGTTCTTC	CASSENLRIGNEQFF
TRBV6-1	NA	TRBJ1-5	many	TGTGCCAGCAACTACCTTCACGGGGGTAATCAGCCCCAGCATTTT	CASNYLHGGNQPQHF
TRBV7-9	NA	TRBJ2-1	few	TGTGCCAGCAGCTTAGTGGGTCAGCTAGACAATGAGCAGTTCTTC	CASSLVGQLDNEQFF
TRBV20-1	TRBD2	TRBJ2-7	NA	TGCAGTGCTAGGGGGAGGCCCGGGACTAGCGGGAGATGGGGCTACGAGCAGTACTTC	CSARGRPGTSGRWGYEQYF
TRBV20-1	TRBD1	TRBJ2-7	few	TGCAGTGCTCCAATGCAGGGGGTCTGGGGCGAGCAGTACTTC	CSAPMQGVWGEQYF
TRBV16	NA	TRBJ2-7	NA	TGTGCCAGCAGCCAATTTCAATCCGGCTCCTACGAGCAGTACTTC	CASSQFQSGSYEQYF